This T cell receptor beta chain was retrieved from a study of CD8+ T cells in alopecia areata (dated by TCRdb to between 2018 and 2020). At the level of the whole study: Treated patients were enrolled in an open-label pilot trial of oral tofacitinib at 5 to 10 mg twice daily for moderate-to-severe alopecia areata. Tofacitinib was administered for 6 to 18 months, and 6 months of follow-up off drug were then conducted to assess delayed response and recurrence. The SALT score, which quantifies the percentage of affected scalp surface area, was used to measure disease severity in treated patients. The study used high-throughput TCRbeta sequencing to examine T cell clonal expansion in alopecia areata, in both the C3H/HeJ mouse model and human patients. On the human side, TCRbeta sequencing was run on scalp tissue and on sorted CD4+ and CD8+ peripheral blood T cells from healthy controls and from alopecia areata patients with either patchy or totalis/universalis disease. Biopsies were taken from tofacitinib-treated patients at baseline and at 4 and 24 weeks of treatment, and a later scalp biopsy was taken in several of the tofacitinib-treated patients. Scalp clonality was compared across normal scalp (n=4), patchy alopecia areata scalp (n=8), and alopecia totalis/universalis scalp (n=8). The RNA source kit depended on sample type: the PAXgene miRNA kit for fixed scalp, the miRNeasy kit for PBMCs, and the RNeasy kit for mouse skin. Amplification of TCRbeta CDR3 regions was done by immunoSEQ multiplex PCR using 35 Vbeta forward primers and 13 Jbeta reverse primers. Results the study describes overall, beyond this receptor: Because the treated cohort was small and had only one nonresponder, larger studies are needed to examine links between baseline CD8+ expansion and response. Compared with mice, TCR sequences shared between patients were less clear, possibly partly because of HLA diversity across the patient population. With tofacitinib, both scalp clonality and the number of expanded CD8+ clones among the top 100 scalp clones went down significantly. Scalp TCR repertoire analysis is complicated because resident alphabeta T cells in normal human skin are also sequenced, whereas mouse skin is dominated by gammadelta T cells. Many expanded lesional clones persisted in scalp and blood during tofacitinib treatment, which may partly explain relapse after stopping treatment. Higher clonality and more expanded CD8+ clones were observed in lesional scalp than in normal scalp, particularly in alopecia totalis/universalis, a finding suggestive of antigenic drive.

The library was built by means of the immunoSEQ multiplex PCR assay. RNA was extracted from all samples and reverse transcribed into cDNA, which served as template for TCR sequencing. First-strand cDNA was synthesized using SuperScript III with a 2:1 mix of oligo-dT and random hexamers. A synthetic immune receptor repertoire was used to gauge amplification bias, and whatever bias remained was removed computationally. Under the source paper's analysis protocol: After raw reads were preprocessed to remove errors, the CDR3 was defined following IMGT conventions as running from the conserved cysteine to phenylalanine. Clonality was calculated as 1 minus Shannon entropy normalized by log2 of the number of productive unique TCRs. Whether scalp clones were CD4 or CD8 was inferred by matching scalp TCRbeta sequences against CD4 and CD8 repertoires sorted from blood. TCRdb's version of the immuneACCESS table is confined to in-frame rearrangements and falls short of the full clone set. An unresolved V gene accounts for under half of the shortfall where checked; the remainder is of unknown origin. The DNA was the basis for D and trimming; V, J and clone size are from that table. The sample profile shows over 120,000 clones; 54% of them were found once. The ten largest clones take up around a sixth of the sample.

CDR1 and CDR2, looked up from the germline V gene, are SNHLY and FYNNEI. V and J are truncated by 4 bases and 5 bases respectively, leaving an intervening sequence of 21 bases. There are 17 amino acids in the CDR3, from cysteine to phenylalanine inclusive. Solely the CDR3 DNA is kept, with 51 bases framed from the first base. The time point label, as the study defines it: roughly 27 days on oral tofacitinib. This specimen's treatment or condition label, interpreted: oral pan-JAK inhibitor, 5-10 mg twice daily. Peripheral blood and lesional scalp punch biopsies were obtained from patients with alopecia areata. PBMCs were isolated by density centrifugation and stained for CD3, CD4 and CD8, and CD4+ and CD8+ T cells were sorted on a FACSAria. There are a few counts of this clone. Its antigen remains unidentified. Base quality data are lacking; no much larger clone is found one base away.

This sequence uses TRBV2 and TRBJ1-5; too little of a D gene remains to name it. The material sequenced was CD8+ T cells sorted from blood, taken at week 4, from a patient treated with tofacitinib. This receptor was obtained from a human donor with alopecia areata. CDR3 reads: CASSVNQEVEWDQPQHF. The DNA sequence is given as TGTGCCAGCAGTGTGAACCAGGAGGTAGAGTGGGATCAGCCCCAGCATTTT.